The 21 T cell receptor beta chains in this list originate from one sample, sequenced in a study of blood T cells in healthy people across ages. Combining a sample-barcoded 5' primer with a J-beta primer mix, a second PCR ran for about 7 to 11 cycles. One entry per CDR3 protein, called by TCRdb with MiXCR from the 5' RACE reads. The data show fewer than 950,000 distinct CDR3 sequences, around 36% seen once. Material: blood. All receptors derive from a man aged 18 to 29 in good health.

This clonotype was counted between two and nine times. V and J are TRBV13 and TRBJ2-1; no clear D gene. The V and J ends lost 6 bases and 5 bases respectively, with 14 bases between them. From germline, CDR1 is PRHDT and CDR2 FYEKMQ (reference sequence). The CDR3 runs to 14 residues. The CDR3 loop reads CASRRVVGHNEQFF. In nucleotides, the CDR3 is TGTGCCAGCAGACGCGTAGTAGGCCACAATGAGCAGTTCTTC.

The chain couples TRBV2 to TRBJ2-5; D may match TRBD1 or TRBD2 (5 bases each). The DNA end favors TRBJ2-7, so the J call may be wrong. Germline CDR1 and CDR2: SNHLY and FYNNEI. The CDR3 contains 15 residues. CDR3 sequence (DNA): TGTGCCAGCAGTGAAGATGGCAGGGAGATCTACGAGCAGTACTTC. This encodes CASSEDGREIYEQYF.

V gene TRBV19 combines with J gene TRBJ1-2; weak D call: TRBD1 (5 bases). V lost 9 bases to trimming and J lost 7 bases, with 21 bases between them. Per the germline V gene, CDR1 is LNHDA and CDR2 is SQIVND (reference sequence). CDR3 length: 14 residues. The DNA of the CDR3 is TGTGCCAGCCGGGACCTTGCCATGCACCGTGGCTACACCTTC. Translation gives CASRDLAMHRGYTF.

The genes are TRBV27 and TRBJ1-1; a possible D gene is TRBD1 (5 bases). Germline V lookup: CDR1 MNHEY, CDR2 SMNVEV (reference sequence). Trimming took off 8 bases at V and 2 bases at J, with 15 bases between the two ends. This CDR3 has 14 amino acids. The CDR3 DNA follows: TGTGCCAGCTGGGTAGTGGGGGGTAACACTGAAGCTTTCTTT. Its translation: CASWVVGGNTEAFF.

This clonotype has a handful of counts. The V call is TRBV5-1, the J call TRBJ1-2; no clear D gene. Germline CDR1 reads SGHRS; CDR2 reads YFSETQ. This CDR3 spans 15 amino acids. Trimming removed 4 bases from V and 2 bases from J, with 15 bases in between. The CDR3 protein is CASSRESQSNYGYTF. As DNA, the CDR3 is TGCGCCAGCAGCCGGGAGAGTCAATCAAACTATGGCTACACCTTC.

The chain has TRBV6-2 or TRBV6-3 and TRBJ2-5, with 7 nucleotides matching TRBD1. The better agreement between TRBJ2-7 and the DNA end casts doubt on the J call. This CDR3 spans 17 amino acids. Germline assignment: CDR1 MNHEY and CDR2 SVGEGT. CDR3 coding DNA: TGTGCCAGCAGTTACTACGTTAGCAGGGGGAGTATCGACGAGCAGTACTTC. It yields the protein CASSYYVSRGSIDEQYF.

V and J are TRBV5-4 and TRBJ1-2; weak D call: TRBD1 (6 bases). This CDR3 has 14 residues. Germline CDR1 reads SGHNT; CDR2 reads YYREEE (reference sequence). The V end lost 0 bases, the J end lost 7 bases, and 13 bases lay between the germline ends. This CDR3 reads CASSLVGRGSGYTF. The CDR3 DNA reads TGTGCCAGCAGCTTGGTGGGCAGGGGTAGTGGCTACACCTTC.

The CDR3 loop is CSAREFGAFIETQFF. CDR3 nucleotides: TGCAGTGCTAGAGAGTTTGGCGCGTTCATCGAGACCCAGTTCTTC. This chain connects TRBV20-1 to TRBJ2-1; no clear D. There are 15 residues in the CDR3. The germline gives CDR1 DFQATT, CDR2 SNEGSKA (reference sequence). V lost 0 bases and J 13 bases, leaving 22 bases between the germline ends.

This clonotype was recorded many times. The gene calls are TRBV7-2 and TRBJ1-2; no clear D gene. The germline V gene encodes CDR1 SGHTA and CDR2 FQGNSA. CDR3 length: 13 residues. V lost 5 bases and J 1 base, leaving 8 bases between the germline ends. The CDR3: CASSADINYGYTF. The CDR3 nucleotides read TGTGCCAGCAGCGCAGACATTAACTATGGCTACACCTTC.

CDR3 region: CASSVRTGEGVAFF. The CDR3 nucleotides are TGTGCCAGCAGCGTCCGGACCGGAGAAGGCGTAGCTTTCTTT. J is TRBJ1-1 and V is TRBV7-2; D uncertain. Trimming left V 5 bases short and J 10 bases short, with 20 bases between. The CDR3 spans 14 residues. Per the germline V gene, CDR1 is SGHTA and CDR2 is FQGNSA.

With regard to this clonotype: A much larger clone lies one base from this, so it may be a read error. This rearrangement joins TRBV9 to TRBJ2-5; D gene unclear. There are 15 residues in the CDR3. Germline loops: CDR1 SGDLS, CDR2 YYNGEE. This CDR3 is CASSVVGYRQEAQYF. In nucleotides, the CDR3 is TGTGCCAGCAGCGTAGTTGGCTATAGACAAGAGGCCCAGTACTTC.

The chain employs TRBV7-2 and TRBJ2-1; D gene ambiguous. CDR3 length: 17 residues. The ends were cut back, 1 base at V and 0 bases at J, with 13 bases in the middle. In germline, CDR1 is SGHTA, CDR2 FQGNSA. The CDR3 region has the DNA TGTGCCAGCAGCTTAGTCGCGGTTACGAGCTCCTACAATGAGCAGTTCTTC. Its translation is CASSLVAVTSSYNEQFF.

The rearrangement links TRBV7-3 to TRBJ2-5, with D tentatively TRBD1 or TRBD2 (5 bases each). From germline, CDR1 is SGHTA and CDR2 FQGTGA. The CDR3 length is 17 residues. Trimming stripped 1 base from V and 11 bases from J, with 26 bases between. CDR3 sequence reads: CASSLIGGPEFYNEQYF. The DNA for the CDR3 is TGTGCCAGCAGCTTAATTGGGGGACCTGAATTTTACAATGAGCAGTACTTC.

J is TRBJ2-1 and V is TRBV20-1, with D perhaps TRBD1 or TRBD2 (5 bases each). The CDR3 loop spans 11 amino acids. CDR1 DFQATT and CDR2 SNEGSKA come from the germline V gene (reference sequence). DNA of the CDR3: TGCACCGGGGCCTCCTACAATGAGCAGTTCTTC. It is translated as CTGASYNEQFF.

The chain is built from TRBV9 and TRBJ2-3; tentative D call: TRBD2 (5 bases). The CDR3 runs 13 residues. The germline gives CDR1 SGDLS, CDR2 YYNGEE. Trimming took off 3 bases at V and 8 bases at J, with 13 bases between the two ends. The CDR3 nucleotides read TGTGCCAGCAGCGCCCAACTAGATGCTACGCAGTATTTT. This gives the protein CASSAQLDATQYF.

This chain uses TRBV5-1 with TRBJ2-1; 8 bases map to TRBD1. J gave up 7 bases and V 3 bases, and 9 bases lay outside the gene matches. The CDR3 runs 15 residues. Germline V gives CDR1 SGHRS, CDR2 YFSETQ. CDR3 residues: CASSSTGQAGNEQFF. CDR3 in DNA: TGCGCCAGCAGCTCTACGGGACAGGCGGGGAATGAGCAGTTCTTC. The full variable domain, rest sourced from reference TRBV5-1 and TRBJ2-1, is KAGVTQTPRYLIKTRGQQVTLSCSPISGHRSVSWYQQTPGQGLQFLFEYFSETQRNKGNFPGRFSGRQFSNSRSEMNVSTLELGDSALYLCASSSTGQAGNEQFFGPGTRLTVL.

This clonotype occurred many times. The rearrangement joins TRBV4-3 to TRBJ2-1; TRBD2 matches 8 bases. V shed 0 bases, J shed 3 bases, and the junction held 19 bases outside the gene matches. Germline V gene sequence: CDR1 LGHNA, CDR2 YSLEER. The CDR3 sequence is 21 residues long. The CDR3 protein is CASSQDRLASGRGKYYNEQFF. In DNA, the CDR3 is TGCGCCAGCAGCCAAGATCGCCTGGCTAGCGGGCGCGGTAAGTACTACAATGAGCAGTTCTTC.

The chain employs TRBV5-6 and TRBJ1-6; 7 positions match TRBD1. J was trimmed by 7 bases and V by 4 bases; bases with no gene match: 5. The germline V gene encodes CDR1 SGHDT and CDR2 YYEEEE. This CDR3 region has 14 residues. The CDR3 spells CASSTGQNNSPLHF. CDR3 nucleotide sequence: TGTGCCAGCAGCACGGGACAGAACAATTCACCCCTCCACTTT.

This chain uses TRBV20-1 with TRBJ1-1; D unclear. Trimming pared 3 bases from V and 1 base from J, leaving 9 bases between. Germline CDR1 is DFQATT and CDR2 is SNEGSKA (reference sequence). CDR3 length: 13 amino acids. In DNA form, the CDR3 reads TGCAGTGCTAGGGAGGTGTCGAACACTGAAGCTTTCTTT. It encodes CSAREVSNTEAFF.

V usage is TRBV15 and J usage is TRBJ1-2; D gene uncertain. The CDR3 consists of 13 residues. Germline lookup yields CDR1 LNHNV and CDR2 YYDKDF (reference sequence). Trimming removed 0 bases at V and 6 bases at J, with 8 bases between. Here the CDR3 reads CATSRDFRDGYTF. The CDR3, as DNA: TGTGCCACCAGCAGAGATTTTCGTGATGGCTACACCTTC. The full variable domain, its missing parts supplied by reference TRBV15 and TRBJ1-2, is DAMVIQNPRYQVTQFGKPVTLSCSQTLNHNVMYWYQQKSSQAPKLLFHYYDKDFNNEADTPDNFQSRRPNTSFCFLDIRSPGLGDTAMYLCATSRDFRDGYTFGSGTRLTVV.

About this clonotype: A much larger clone is a single base away; this may be a read error. The genes are TRBV6-5 and TRBJ1-1, with D perhaps TRBD1 (6 bases). Trimming stripped 9 bases from V and 7 bases from J, with 15 bases between. This CDR3 spans 12 amino acids. The germline V gene encodes CDR1 MNHEY and CDR2 SVGAGI. CDR3 loop: CARSRDTFEAFF. DNA of the CDR3: TGTGCCAGGAGCCGGGACACGTTTGAAGCTTTCTTT.